This record looks at one T cell receptor beta chain sequence and its context. The assay was immunoSEQ multiplex PCR, and TCRdb's table has in-frame clones only and misses some. This table holds 200,000 to 300,000 clones, roughly 87% found once. The data are from a study of cytomegalovirus exposure and HLA in healthy donors. The J segment lost 1 base and the V segment lost 4 bases, leaving 4 bases of the junction unmatched. The length of the CDR3 is 17 residues. The V gene's germline CDR1 is PRHDT and CDR2 FYEKMQ (reference sequence). Sequenced material: PBMCs. This receptor was obtained from a woman aged 30 to 39 in good health and CMV-seronegative. The chain has TRBV13 and TRBJ1-4; 12 nucleotides align to TRBD1. CDR3 sequence reads: CASSWGQGARTNEKLFF. CDR3 DNA sequence: TGTGCCAGCAGCTGGGGACAGGGGGCCAGAACTAATGAAAAACTGTTTTTT.